Listed below are T cell receptor beta chains from one sample, sequenced in a study of blood T cell repertoires in COVID-19. Here immunoSEQ multiplex PCR was the method, and the copy in TCRdb shows in-frame clones only, minus some. The sample lists fewer than 500,000 clones; more than 80% were seen once. Source material: PBMCs or T cells enriched from blood (not recorded which). These receptors came from a man aged 25-45 years who had recovered from COVID-19. The conserved cysteine and the conserved F or W are not part of the CDR3 here.

j_gene: TRBJ2-2
v_gene: TRBV28
CDR3aa: ASSLDRGHTGELF

j_gene: TRBJ2-1
v_gene: TRBV29-1
CDR3aa: SVVTGALLQDEQF

j_gene: TRBJ2-3
v_gene: TRBV27
CDR3aa: ASSLEGTGFDTQY

j_gene: TRBJ2-1
v_gene: TRBV7-3
CDR3aa: ASSPEGSSYNEQF

j_gene: TRBJ1-1
v_gene: TRBV24-1
CDR3aa: AAGGWNTEAF

j_gene: TRBJ1-2
v_gene: TRBV5-1
CDR3aa: ASSLTGELSGGYT

j_gene: TRBJ1-3
v_gene: TRBV18
CDR3aa: ASSRNRDSGNTIY

j_gene: TRBJ1-2
v_gene: TRBV7-2
CDR3aa: ASSFTGGLEGYT

j_gene: TRBJ1-6
v_gene: TRBV15
CDR3aa: ATSRTGQNSPLH

j_gene: TRBJ2-3
v_gene: TRBV7-8
CDR3aa: ASSPSIADTQY

j_gene: TRBJ2-1
v_gene: TRBV11-2
CDR3aa: ASSSYSGSNEQF

j_gene: TRBJ2-7
v_gene: TRBV15
CDR3aa: ATSGQDYEQY

j_gene: TRBJ2-1
v_gene: TRBV6-5
CDR3aa: ASSPGDSRDEQF

j_gene: TRBJ2-5
v_gene: TRBV5-1
CDR3aa: ASSLGGASFRETQY

j_gene: TRBJ2-3
v_gene: TRBV29-1
CDR3aa: SVASGSTDTQY

j_gene: TRBJ1-4
v_gene: TRBV6-5
CDR3aa: ASSLRTGNEKLF